This record looks at one T cell receptor beta chain sequence and its context. The clone's antigen remains unknown. One base away there is no much larger clone; base qualities are not given. This sample was taken from a study of blood T cell repertoires in COVID-19 (dated by TCRdb to 2020 to 2021). General notes on the study: The collaborator samples originated in the United States, Italy and Spain and spanned the acute and convalescent phases of COVID-19. The repertoires were released in a freely available public database intended as a resource for research on the immune response to SARS-CoV-2. Where available, HLA class I and class II types were taken from metadata supplied by the sample provider and were not determined by assay-based typing. The samples were drawn from two sources: the first 160 participants of the ongoing ImmuneRACE study, and over 1,000 subjects contributed by 6 global collaborators. Subjects who had been exposed to COVID-19, were actively infected with it, or had recovered from it provided the deeply sampled blood TCRbeta repertoires that made up the dataset. The material from the prospective study consisted of cDNA or gDNA derived from T cells, B-cell-depleted T cells, or PBMCs. Sample metadata almost always included a de-identified subject ID, COVID-19 status, age in years and sex.

Collaborating institutions collected whole blood in K2EDTA tubes following their own protocols. Collaborator samples were shipped for TCRbeta analysis as frozen whole blood, isolated PBMCs, or DNA extracted from either sample type. General findings and caveats noted by the study authors: How much clinical and demographic metadata was included differed by source and by participant, and the metadata was provided uncurated.

Reading the germline V gene gives CDR1 SGHAT and CDR2 FQNNGV. Trimming takes 5 bases off V and 3 bases off J; junction bases not matched to a gene: 16. The CDR3 runs 18 amino acids, cysteine and phenylalanine included. Only the CDR3 part of the read is kept: 54 bases, read in frame from the first base. TCRbeta CDR3 regions were amplified from genomic DNA using the immunoSEQ Assay, a bias-controlled multiplex PCR. Regarding the original processing steps: Nucleated cell counts per sample were estimated from amplification of reference gene primers within the assay. To quantify the absolute abundance of each unique TCRbeta CDR3 rearrangement, sequence reads were collapsed and filtered. For each sample, productive Simpson clonality was calculated as the square root of Simpson's diversity index across productive rearrangements. Not all clones reach the TCRdb copy of this immuneACCESS table, which keeps in-frame sequences only. Checked studies attribute under half of the gap to unresolved V genes and leave the rest unexplained. That table is the source of V, J and clone size, and D and trimming were worked out from the DNA. Counted in this sample were 65,000 to 95,000 clones; 87% of them appeared once. Roughly 8.5% of the sample goes to the ten largest clones.

This chain joins TRBV11-2 to TRBJ2-1, and 7 bases in between align with TRBD2. The TCR originated in a man younger than 40 with acute or convalescent COVID-19. The source material was peripheral blood. The DNA is TGTGCCAGCAGCGACACGACGGGCGCGGGAGATCTCTACAATGAGCAGTTCTTC. Translated, this gives CASSDTTGAGDLYNEQFF.